Listed below are T cell receptor beta chains from one sample, sequenced in a study of T cell changes during pregnancy in multiple sclerosis. The data were produced by immunoSEQ multiplex PCR, yet TCRdb's version contains in-frame clones alone and is incomplete. The data contain some 54,000 clones, 93% of them singletons. Here the sequenced sample was peripheral blood, taken after pregnancy. The receptors shown here come from a female donor with multiple sclerosis, enrolled in a pregnancy study. Both conserved end residues are part of each CDR3. A D gene is named only where the DNA matches it firmly. Clone size is not always given. Where it is, it says once, few, many or a class for expanded clones.

clone size	V gene	J gene	CDR3 length	D gene	CDR3 protein	CDR3 DNA
NA	TRBV10-3	TRBJ2-3	13	TRBD1	CAITGQGGDTQYF	TGTGCCATCACGGGACAGGGGGGAGATACGCAGTATTTT
NA	TRBV27	TRBJ1-1	16	NA	CASSILQGGMNTEAFF	TGTGCCAGCAGTATACTACAGGGTGGGATGAACACTGAAGCTTTCTTT
NA	TRBV7-3	TRBJ2-7	17	NA	CASRIEHGGRLRYEQYF	TGTGCCAGCAGGATTGAACACGGGGGGCGCTTAAGATACGAGCAGTACTTC
few	TRBV11-3	TRBJ1-4	16	TRBD1	CASSIRQGGTNEKLFF	TGTGCCAGCAGCATCCGACAGGGGGGGACTAATGAAAAACTGTTTTTT
NA	TRBV7-9	TRBJ1-1	11	NA	CASSSNTEAFF	TGTGCCAGCAGCTCTAACACTGAAGCTTTCTTT
NA	TRBV2	TRBJ2-3	14	NA	CASSEQGPSHTQYF	TGTGCCAGCAGTGAACAGGGCCCTAGTCATACGCAGTATTTT
NA	TRBV11-3	TRBJ2-3	16	TRBD2	CASSPGLAGRTDTQYF	TGTGCCAGCAGCCCGGGACTAGCGGGGCGCACAGATACGCAGTATTTT
NA	TRBV6-5	TRBJ2-1	15	TRBD2	CASGMTSGFYNEQFF	TGTGCCAGCGGAATGACTAGCGGGTTCTACAATGAGCAGTTCTTC
NA	TRBV4-3	TRBJ2-2	15	TRBD1	CASSQGDRDTGELFF	TGCGCCAGCAGCCAGGGGGACAGGGACACCGGGGAGCTGTTTTTT
NA	TRBV27	TRBJ1-5	14	TRBD1	CASSPQGAHQPQHF	TGTGCCAGCAGTCCTCAGGGGGCGCATCAGCCCCAGCATTTT
NA	TRBV11-2	TRBJ2-2	13	NA	CASNIGGAGELFF	TGTGCCAGCAACATAGGGGGTGCCGGGGAGCTGTTTTTT